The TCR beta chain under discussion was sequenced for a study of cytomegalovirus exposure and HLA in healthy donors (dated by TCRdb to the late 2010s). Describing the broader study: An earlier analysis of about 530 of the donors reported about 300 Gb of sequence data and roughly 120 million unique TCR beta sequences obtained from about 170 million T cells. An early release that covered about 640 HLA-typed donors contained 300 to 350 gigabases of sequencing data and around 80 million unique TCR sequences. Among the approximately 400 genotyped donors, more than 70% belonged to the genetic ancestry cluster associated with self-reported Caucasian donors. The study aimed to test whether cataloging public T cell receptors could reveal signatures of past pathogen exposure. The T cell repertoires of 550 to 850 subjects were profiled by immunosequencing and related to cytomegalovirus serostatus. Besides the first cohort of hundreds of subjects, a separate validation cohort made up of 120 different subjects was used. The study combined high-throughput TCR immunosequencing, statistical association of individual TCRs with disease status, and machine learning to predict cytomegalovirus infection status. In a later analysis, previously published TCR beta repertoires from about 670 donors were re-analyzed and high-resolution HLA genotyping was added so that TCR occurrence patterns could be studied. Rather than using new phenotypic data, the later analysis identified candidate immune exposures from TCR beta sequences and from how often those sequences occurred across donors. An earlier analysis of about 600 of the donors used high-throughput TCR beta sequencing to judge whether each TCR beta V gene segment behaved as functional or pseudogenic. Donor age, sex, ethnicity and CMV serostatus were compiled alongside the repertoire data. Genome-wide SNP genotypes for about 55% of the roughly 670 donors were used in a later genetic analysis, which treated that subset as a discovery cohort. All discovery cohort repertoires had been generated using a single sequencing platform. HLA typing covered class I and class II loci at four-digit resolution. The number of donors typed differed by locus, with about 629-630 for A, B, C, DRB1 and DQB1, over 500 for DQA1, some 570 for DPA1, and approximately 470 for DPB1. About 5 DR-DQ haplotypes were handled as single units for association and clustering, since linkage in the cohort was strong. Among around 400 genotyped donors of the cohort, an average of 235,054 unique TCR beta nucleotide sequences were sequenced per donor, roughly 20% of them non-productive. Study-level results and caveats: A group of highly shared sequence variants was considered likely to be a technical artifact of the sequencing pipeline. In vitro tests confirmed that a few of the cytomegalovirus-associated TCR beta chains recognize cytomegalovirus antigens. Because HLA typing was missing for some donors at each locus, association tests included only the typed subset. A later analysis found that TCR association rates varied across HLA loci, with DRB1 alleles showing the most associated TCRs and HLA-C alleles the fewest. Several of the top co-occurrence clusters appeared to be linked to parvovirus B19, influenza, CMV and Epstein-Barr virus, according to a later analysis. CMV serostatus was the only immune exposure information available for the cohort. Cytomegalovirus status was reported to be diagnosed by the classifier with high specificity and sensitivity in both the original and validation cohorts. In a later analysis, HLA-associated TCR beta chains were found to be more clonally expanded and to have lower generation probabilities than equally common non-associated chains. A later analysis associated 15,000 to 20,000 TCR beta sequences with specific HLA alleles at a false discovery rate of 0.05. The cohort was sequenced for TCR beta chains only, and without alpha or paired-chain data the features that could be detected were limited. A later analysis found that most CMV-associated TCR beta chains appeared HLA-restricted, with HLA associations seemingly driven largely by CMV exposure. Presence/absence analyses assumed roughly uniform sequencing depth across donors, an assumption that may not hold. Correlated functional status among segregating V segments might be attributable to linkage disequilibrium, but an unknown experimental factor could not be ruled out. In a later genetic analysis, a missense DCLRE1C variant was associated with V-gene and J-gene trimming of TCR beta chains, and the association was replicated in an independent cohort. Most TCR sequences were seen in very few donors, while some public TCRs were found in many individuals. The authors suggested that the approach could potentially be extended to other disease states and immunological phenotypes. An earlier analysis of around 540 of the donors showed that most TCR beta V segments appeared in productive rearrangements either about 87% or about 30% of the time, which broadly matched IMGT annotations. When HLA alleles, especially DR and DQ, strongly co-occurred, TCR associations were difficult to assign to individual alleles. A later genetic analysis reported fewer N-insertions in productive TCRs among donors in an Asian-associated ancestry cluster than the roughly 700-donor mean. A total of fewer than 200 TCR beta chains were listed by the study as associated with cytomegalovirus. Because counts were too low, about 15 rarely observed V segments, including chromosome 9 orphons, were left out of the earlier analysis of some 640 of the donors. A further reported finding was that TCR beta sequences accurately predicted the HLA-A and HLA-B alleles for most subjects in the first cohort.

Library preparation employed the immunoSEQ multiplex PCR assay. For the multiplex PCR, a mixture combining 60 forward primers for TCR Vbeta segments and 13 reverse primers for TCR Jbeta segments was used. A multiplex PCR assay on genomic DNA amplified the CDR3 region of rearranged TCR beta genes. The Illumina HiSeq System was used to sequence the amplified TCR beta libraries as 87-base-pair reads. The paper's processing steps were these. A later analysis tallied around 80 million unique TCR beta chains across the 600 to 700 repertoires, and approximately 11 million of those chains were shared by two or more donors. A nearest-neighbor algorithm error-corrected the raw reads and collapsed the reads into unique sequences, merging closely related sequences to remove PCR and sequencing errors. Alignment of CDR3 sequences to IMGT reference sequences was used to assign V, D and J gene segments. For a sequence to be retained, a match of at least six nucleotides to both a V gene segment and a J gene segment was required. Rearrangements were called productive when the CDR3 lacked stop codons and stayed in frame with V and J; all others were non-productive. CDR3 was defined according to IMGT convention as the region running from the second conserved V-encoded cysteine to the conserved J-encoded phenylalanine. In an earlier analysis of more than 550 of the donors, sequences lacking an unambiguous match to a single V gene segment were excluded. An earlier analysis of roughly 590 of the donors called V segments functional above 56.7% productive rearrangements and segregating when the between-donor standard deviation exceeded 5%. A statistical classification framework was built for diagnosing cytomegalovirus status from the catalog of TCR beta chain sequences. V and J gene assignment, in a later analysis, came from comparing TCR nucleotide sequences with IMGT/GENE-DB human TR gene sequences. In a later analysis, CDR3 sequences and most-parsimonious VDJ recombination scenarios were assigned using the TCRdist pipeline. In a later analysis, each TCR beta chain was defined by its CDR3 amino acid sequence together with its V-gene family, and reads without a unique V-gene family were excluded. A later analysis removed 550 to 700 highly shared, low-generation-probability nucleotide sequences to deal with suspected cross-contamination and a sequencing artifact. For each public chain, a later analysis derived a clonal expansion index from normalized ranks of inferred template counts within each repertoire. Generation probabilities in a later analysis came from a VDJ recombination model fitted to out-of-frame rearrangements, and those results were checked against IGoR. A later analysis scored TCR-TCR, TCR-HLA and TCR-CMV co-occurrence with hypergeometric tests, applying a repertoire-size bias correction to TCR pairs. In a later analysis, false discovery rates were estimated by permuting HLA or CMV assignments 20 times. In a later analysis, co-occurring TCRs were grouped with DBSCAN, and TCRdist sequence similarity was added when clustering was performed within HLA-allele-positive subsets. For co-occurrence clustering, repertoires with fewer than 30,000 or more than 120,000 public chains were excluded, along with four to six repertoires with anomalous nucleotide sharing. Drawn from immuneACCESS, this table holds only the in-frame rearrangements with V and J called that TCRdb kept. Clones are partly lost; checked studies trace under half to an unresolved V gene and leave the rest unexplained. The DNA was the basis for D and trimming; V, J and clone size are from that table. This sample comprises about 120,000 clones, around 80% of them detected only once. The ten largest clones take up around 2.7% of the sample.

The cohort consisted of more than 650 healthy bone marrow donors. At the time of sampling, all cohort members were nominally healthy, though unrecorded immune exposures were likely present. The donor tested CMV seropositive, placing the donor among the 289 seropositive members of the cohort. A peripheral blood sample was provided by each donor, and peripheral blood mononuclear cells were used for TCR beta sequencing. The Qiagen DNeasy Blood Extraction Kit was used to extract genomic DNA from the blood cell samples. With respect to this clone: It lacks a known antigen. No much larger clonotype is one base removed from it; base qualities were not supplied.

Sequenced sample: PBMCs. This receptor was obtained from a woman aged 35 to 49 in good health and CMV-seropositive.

The CDR3 here reads CASSHGREGANVLTF. DNA sequence: TGCGCCAGCAGCCATGGGCGGGAAGGGGCCAACGTCCTGACTTTC. The sequence links TRBV5-1 to TRBJ2-6; TRBD2 is a weak D gene call, 6 bases matching. As encoded in the germline V gene, CDR1 is SGHRS while CDR2 is YFSETQ. V and J are truncated by 4 bases and 4 bases respectively, leaving an intervening sequence of 12 bases. Measured from the cysteine to the phenylalanine, the CDR3 is 15 residues long. The DNA shown is the 45-base CDR3, in frame from base 1.